This passage covers 30 T cell receptor beta chains from one sample sequenced in a study of response to subunit inactivated influenza vaccine (dated by TCRdb to between 2017 and 2018). The protocol used for the library was RT-PCR. Sequenced on an Illumina HiSeq 2500. TCRdb redid the processing of the public reads, applying fastp at Q25 and MiXCR, and retained in-frame beta chains. All rows with the same CDR3 protein become a single entry with the most common DNA and genes. Here the sample has 590,000 or so distinct CDR3 sequences; 11% to 15% occur a single time. The ten largest clones add up to 6% to 9.5% of the sample. The material was PBMCs from blood, obtained 14 to 15 days before vaccination. The receptors stem from a man aged 50-60 years who received an inactivated influenza vaccine. Donor details come from another sample of the same person, matched by shared clones.

V and J are TRBV2 and TRBJ2-4; 7 bases are shared with TRBD1. The V segment lost 4 bases and the J segment 5 bases; nucleotides outside the gene matches: 5. Germline V lookup: CDR1 SNHLY, CDR2 FYNNEI. The length of the CDR3 is 14 residues. Here the CDR3 reads CASSARTGENIQYF. For the CDR3, the DNA is TGTGCCAGCAGTGCTCGGACAGGAGAAAACATTCAGTACTTC.

This clonotype was detected ten times or more. The chain employs TRBV5-1 and TRBJ2-7; TRBD1 aligns across 8 bases. V was clipped by 1 base and J by 3 bases; unmatched bases: 6. Looked up from germline, CDR1 is SGHRS and CDR2 is YFSETQ. CDR3 size: 15 residues. The CDR3 region is CASSLFPQGVYEQYF. The CDR3 DNA reads TGCGCCAGCAGCTTGTTTCCACAGGGGGTCTACGAGCAGTACTTC.

This clonotype appeared many times. V is TRBV7-9 and J is TRBJ2-7; the D gene is possibly TRBD1 (6 bases). Germline V lookup: CDR1 SEHNR, CDR2 FQNEAQ (reference sequence). V lost 2 bases and J lost 4, with 15 bases in between. This CDR3 contains 15 residues. DNA of the CDR3: TGTGCCAGCAGCTTACTGCACAGGGACCCTTACGAGCAGTACTTC. Translation gives CASSLLHRDPYEQYF.

The J gene is TRBJ1-1, the V gene TRBV15; D gene uncertain. The CDR3 has 15 residues. The V gene's germline CDR1 is LNHNV and CDR2 YYDKDF (reference sequence). Between the trimmed V and J ends, which lost 0 bases and 0 bases, there was a span of 8 bases. The CDR3 DNA reads as TGTGCCACCAGCAGAGACGGCAGGCTGAACACTGAAGCTTTCTTT. It specifies CATSRDGRLNTEAFF. Full variable domain (missing parts from reference TRBV15 and TRBJ1-1): DAMVIQNPRYQVTQFGKPVTLSCSQTLNHNVMYWYQQKSSQAPKLLFHYYDKDFNNEADTPDNFQSRRPNTSFCFLDIRSPGLGDTAMYLCATSRDGRLNTEAFFGQGTRLTVV.

Concerning this clonotype: A read error may be the cause here, since a much bigger clone is one base away. The rearrangement uses TRBV20-1 and TRBJ1-5, with D possibly matching TRBD1 (5 bases). This CDR3 region has 15 residues. Germline V gene lookup returns CDR1 DFQATT and CDR2 SNEGSKA (reference sequence). Trimming pared 3 bases from V and 5 bases from J, leaving 17 bases between. The CDR3 nucleotides read TGCAGTGCTAGGAAGGGACCCGCGCAGTATCAGCCCCAGCATTTT. As protein: CSARKGPAQYQPQHF.

The sample holds many counts of this clonotype. The chain recombines TRBV5-1 with TRBJ2-7; no clear D gene. The V end was cut by 4 bases, the J end by 3 bases, with 11 bases between. This CDR3 spans 13 amino acids. The V gene's germline CDR1 is SGHRS and CDR2 YFSETQ. CDR3 DNA: TGCGCCAGCAGCCCTGGCGGCCACTACGAGCAGTACTTC. Translating it yields CASSPGGHYEQYF.

This clonotype has more than one count but fewer than ten. V gene TRBV3-1 combines with J gene TRBJ2-1, with TRBD2 matching 8 bases. V was pared by 2 bases and J by 8 bases, with 11 bases of the junction left unmatched. In germline, CDR1 is LGHDT, CDR2 YNNKEL (reference sequence). This CDR3 comprises 16 residues. CDR3 nucleotide sequence: TGTGCCAGCAGCCAATGGACTAGCAGGACCGCCCATGAGCAGTTCTTC. Protein sequence: CASSQWTSRTAHEQFF.

This clonotype was seen at least ten times. The chain is built from TRBV7-2 and TRBJ2-7; D perhaps matches TRBD1 (6 bases). The V end lost 5 bases, the J end lost 0 bases, and 11 bases lay between the germline ends. Germline V CDR1 and CDR2: SGHTA, FQGNSA. This CDR3 comprises 14 residues. The DNA of the CDR3 is TGTGCCAGCAGCCGTGGACAGAGCTCCTACGAGCAGTACTTC. This translates into CASSRGQSSYEQYF.

This clonotype appeared a few times. This chain links TRBV7-9 with TRBJ2-7; D remains ambiguous. The CDR3 is 15 residues long. Trimming took 5 bases from V and 0 from J, leaving 14 bases between them. CDR1 is SEHNR, CDR2 FQNEAQ, per germline (reference sequence). The CDR3 is CASSLPGESSYEQYF. CDR3 nucleotide sequence: TGTGCCAGCAGCCTCCCGGGCGAGAGCTCCTACGAGCAGTACTTC.

V and J are TRBV14 and TRBJ1-1; weak D call: TRBD1 (5 bases). V was trimmed by 3 bases and J by 10 bases, leaving 15 bases between them. Germline lookup yields CDR1 SGHDN and CDR2 FVKESK. The CDR3 has 13 residues. Here the CDR3 reads CASSQASGKLAFF. DNA for the CDR3: TGTGCCAGCAGCCAGGCTTCAGGGAAATTAGCTTTCTTT.

This clonotype was observed a few times. The chain carries TRBV7-2 and TRBJ2-1; either TRBD1 or TRBD2 may supply D (5 bases each). The V gene lost 5 bases and the J gene lost 6 bases, with 17 bases spanning the gap. The CDR3 extends over 15 amino acids. Germline CDR1 SGHTA, CDR2 FQGNSA. CDR3 in amino acids: CASSRLIGTGNEQFF. In DNA form, the CDR3 reads TGTGCCAGCAGCCGCTTGATAGGGACGGGCAATGAGCAGTTCTTC. The full variable domain, with the rest looked up from reference TRBV7-2 and TRBJ2-1, is GAGVSQSPSNKVTEKGKDVELRCDPISGHTALYWYRQSLGQGLEFLIYFQGNSAPDKSGLPSDRFSAERTGGSVSTLTIQRTQQEDSAVYLCASSRLIGTGNEQFFGPGTRLTVL.

This clonotype has just a few counts. The chain has TRBV4-3 and TRBJ2-3, with D unresolved. Looked up from germline, CDR1 is LGHNA and CDR2 is YSLEER. The CDR3 covers 13 residues. The germline V and J ends were trimmed by 0 bases and 4 bases, with 5 bases remaining between them. This CDR3 reads CASSQDFADTQYF. The CDR3 coding sequence is TGCGCCAGCAGCCAAGATTTTGCAGATACGCAGTATTTT.

This clonotype was seen more than once but under ten times. The V call is TRBV20-1, the J call TRBJ2-1; D gene unclear. The V gene's germline CDR1 is DFQATT and CDR2 SNEGSKA (reference sequence). Trimming took off 3 bases at V and 7 bases at J, with 19 bases between the two ends. The CDR3 runs 15 residues. CDR3 protein: CSASWVQAVGNEQFF. CDR3 coding DNA: TGCAGTGCTAGTTGGGTCCAGGCTGTGGGGAATGAGCAGTTCTTC.

In its sample, this clonotype was seen a few times. The genes are TRBV7-2 and TRBJ2-1; D uncertain. Per germline, CDR1 SGHTA and CDR2 FQGNSA. Deletions cut 1 base from V and 8 bases from J, with 12 bases between. The CDR3 is 14 amino acids. The CDR3 DNA is TGTGCCAGCAGCTTAGGATATGTAATTTATGAGCAGTTCTTC. Protein product: CASSLGYVIYEQFF.

This clonotype showed up just a few times. V usage is TRBV20-1 and J usage is TRBJ2-7; D not resolved. Germline assignment: CDR1 DFQATT and CDR2 SNEGSKA (reference sequence). V lost 0 bases to trimming and J lost 5 bases, with 17 bases between them. The CDR3 covers 15 residues. The DNA of the CDR3 is TGCAGTGCTAGAGATCGGCTCCGTGGGGTGGACGAGCAGTACTTC. Translating gives CSARDRLRGVDEQYF.

This clonotype occurred a few times. This chain uses TRBV7-2 with TRBJ2-1, with 13 bases that match TRBD2. From germline, CDR1 is SGHTA and CDR2 FQGNSA. Germline trimming cut 5 bases from V and 9 bases from J; bases unmatched to any gene: 4. The CDR3 loop spans 14 amino acids. In DNA form, the CDR3 reads TGTGCCAGCAGCGCGAGACTAGCGGGAGGTGAGCAGTTCTTC. It specifies CASSARLAGGEQFF.

This clonotype has only a few counts. CDR3 nucleotide sequence: TGTGCCAGCAGCTCCCAGGGGGCTCATGAGCAGTTCTTC. Amino acid sequence: CASSSQGAHEQFF. The chain links TRBV7-2 to TRBJ2-1; 8 bases are shared with TRBD1. The CDR3 is 13 residues long. With V trimmed by 4 bases and J by 8 bases, 4 bases remained unmatched. Germline loops: CDR1 SGHTA, CDR2 FQGNSA. Drawing the rest from reference TRBV7-2 and TRBJ2-1, the complete variable domain is GAGVSQSPSNKVTEKGKDVELRCDPISGHTALYWYRQSLGQGLEFLIYFQGNSAPDKSGLPSDRFSAERTGGSVSTLTIQRTQQEDSAVYLCASSSQGAHEQFFGPGTRLTVL.

This chain joins TRBV7-2 and TRBJ2-7, with D hard to call. Germline lookup yields CDR1 SGHTA and CDR2 FQGNSA. V was clipped by 4 bases and J by 6 bases, with 19 bases between them. The CDR3 is 15 residues long. Here the CDR3 DNA reads TGTGCCAGCAGCTCTTATTCGGTTACTCGGCCCGAGCAGTACTTC. This gives the protein CASSSYSVTRPEQYF.

CDR3 residues: CASSQESRGFKGDTQYF. CDR3 bases: TGCGCCAGCAGCCAAGAAAGTCGGGGGTTTAAAGGAGATACGCAGTATTTT. This chain connects TRBV4-1 to TRBJ2-3; a possible D gene is TRBD2 (6 bases). The germline gives CDR1 MGHRA, CDR2 YSYEKL. The CDR3 runs 17 residues. V was shortened by 0 bases and J by 5 bases, with 18 bases between the two germline ends.

The gene calls are TRBV4-2 and TRBJ2-3; D unresolved. In germline, CDR1 is LGHNA, CDR2 YNFKEQ. V was clipped by 5 bases and J by 2 bases, with 8 bases between them. This CDR3 has 13 residues. The CDR3 loop reads CASSSLDTDTQYF. CDR3 bases: TGTGCCAGCAGCTCGCTGGACACAGATACGCAGTATTTT.

The chain links TRBV6-2 or TRBV6-3 to TRBJ2-7; D is perhaps TRBD1 (5 bases). The CDR3 covers 14 residues. Trimming cost V 0 bases and J 3 bases, with 9 bases left between them. CDR1 is MNHEY, CDR2 SVGEGT, per germline. This chain's CDR3 is CASSYSTANYEQYF. In nucleotides, the CDR3 is TGTGCCAGCAGTTACTCGACAGCAAACTACGAGCAGTACTTC.

V gene TRBV24-1 combines with J gene TRBJ1-2, with 7 bases aligning to TRBD1. Germline CDR1 reads KGHDR; CDR2 reads SFDVKD. The CDR3 runs 15 residues. V was pared by 4 bases and J by 6 bases, with 10 bases of the junction left unmatched. In nucleotides, the CDR3 is TGTGCCACCAGTGACCCTGCAGGGGGTCAAGATGGCTACACCTTC. Its protein product is CATSDPAGGQDGYTF.

The table lists this clonotype with a few counts. The rearrangement joins TRBV9 to TRBJ1-1, with 7 bases that match TRBD1. The junction had 5 bases not matched to a gene; V was cut back by 3 bases and J by 0 bases. The germline V gene encodes CDR1 SGDLS and CDR2 YYNGEE. This CDR3 contains 15 residues. DNA of the CDR3: TGTGCCAGCAGCGAAACGACAGGGATGAACACTGAAGCTTTCTTT. It yields the protein CASSETTGMNTEAFF. The full variable domain, completed using reference TRBV9 and TRBJ1-1, is DSGVTQTPKHLITATGQRVTLRCSPRSGDLSVYWYQQSLDQGLQFLIQYYNGEERAKGNILERFSAQQFPDLHSELNLSSLELGDSALYFCASSETTGMNTEAFFGQGTRLTVV.

This clonotype appeared a few times. The chain has TRBV9 and TRBJ2-1; 8 nucleotides align to TRBD2. Trimming removed 4 bases from V and 7 bases from J; junction bases left unmatched: 22. The length of the CDR3 is 19 residues. In germline, CDR1 is SGDLS, CDR2 YYNGEE. CDR3 in DNA: TGTGCCAGCAGCCCCCCCCGGTTGGTAGCGGGGCGAGGTGTGAATGAGCAGTTCTTC. Amino acid sequence: CASSPPRLVAGRGVNEQFF. The entire variable domain, with the rest obtained from reference TRBV9 and TRBJ2-1, is as follows: DSGVTQTPKHLITATGQRVTLRCSPRSGDLSVYWYQQSLDQGLQFLIQYYNGEERAKGNILERFSAQQFPDLHSELNLSSLELGDSALYFCASSPPRLVAGRGVNEQFFGPGTRLTVL.

This clonotype occurred many times. The gene calls are TRBV28 and TRBJ2-1; D may be TRBD2 (6 bases). The length of the CDR3 is 15 residues. Germline V gene sequence: CDR1 MDHEN, CDR2 SYDVKM. V dropped 3 bases and J dropped 6 bases, with 15 bases sitting between them. The CDR3 DNA follows: TGTGCCAGCAGTTTTCCGGGCGGGAAGCTCAATGAGCAGTTCTTC. It yields the protein CASSFPGGKLNEQFF.

This clonotype was recorded many times. The V gene is TRBV20-1, the J gene TRBJ1-5; D may be TRBD1 (6 bases). Germline loops: CDR1 DFQATT, CDR2 SNEGSKA (reference sequence). Trimming removed 4 bases at V and 2 bases at J, with 6 bases between. The CDR3 runs 12 residues. The CDR3 DNA is TGCAGTGCTACAGGGGGCAATCAGCCCCAGCATTTT. Translation gives CSATGGNQPQHF.

Ten or more counts support this clonotype. This sequence joins TRBV5-1 and TRBJ1-1, with 10 bases fitting TRBD1. Per the germline V gene, CDR1 is SGHRS and CDR2 is YFSETQ. This CDR3 is 15 amino acids long. V lost 0 bases, J lost 1 base, and 0 bases stayed unmatched. The CDR3 DNA follows: TGCGCCAGCAGCTTGGGACAGGGGGCGAACACTGAAGCTTTCTTT. Its protein is CASSLGQGANTEAFF.

The table lists this clonotype with a few counts. The chain uses TRBV7-2 and TRBJ2-5, with 10 bases lining up with TRBD2. CDR3 length equals 16 residues. Germline CDR1 and CDR2: SGHTA and FQGNSA. V trimming: 5 bases; J trimming: 4 bases; junction bases outside the gene matches: 10. The CDR3 coding sequence is TGTGCCAGCAGCAGCGGGGGGGTCGGGGTCTCAGAGACCCAGTACTTC. It specifies CASSSGGVGVSETQYF.

This clonotype has ten or more counts. V and J are TRBV29-1 and TRBJ2-7; weak D call: TRBD2 (5 bases). V dropped 7 bases and J dropped 0 bases, with 10 bases sitting between them. CDR3 length: 12 residues. Germline V gives CDR1 SQVTM, CDR2 ANQGSEA. CDR3: CSAREGSYEQYF. The CDR3 nucleotides are TGCAGCGCCCGCGAGGGCTCCTACGAGCAGTACTTC.

The chain combines TRBV20-1 with TRBJ2-1; D call uncertain. Deletions cut 3 bases from V and 8 bases from J, with 14 bases between. Germline CDR1 reads DFQATT; CDR2 reads SNEGSKA (reference sequence). This CDR3 contains 13 residues. In nucleotides, the CDR3 is TGCAGTGCTAGGGTCCCCTTTCGGGATGAGCAGTTCTTC. This translates into CSARVPFRDEQFF.